These 4 T cell receptor beta chains were all obtained from the same sample, sequenced in a study of response to subunit inactivated influenza vaccine. TCRdb recomputed calls from the RT-PCR reads with MiXCR, one row per CDR3 protein. The table shows about 540,000 distinct CDR3 sequences, with around 21% occurring only once. The data also belong to a second study, concerning T cells expressing NK-cell markers. Per that study: The authors generated TCR beta cDNA through 5'RACE template switching with UMIs.

The sample here was CD4+ T cells sorted from PBMCs, taken 11 to 12 days after vaccination. These receptors all come from a man aged 45-60 years who received an inactivated influenza vaccine.

This clonotype was found once. The CDR3 coding sequence is TGTGCCAGCAGCCCCCTCGAGACTAGCGGGAGGGCCGCCGGGGAGCTGTTTTTT. This encodes CASSPLETSGRAAGELFF. This rearrangement joins TRBV12-3 or TRBV12-4 to TRBJ2-2; 14 nucleotides agree with TRBD2. V shed 6 bases and J 6 bases; nucleotides not matched to a gene: 12. This CDR3 has 18 amino acids.

This clonotype turned up a few times. The V gene is TRBV6-2 or TRBV6-3, the J gene TRBJ2-5; 7 positions match TRBD1. The V and J ends lost 6 bases and 4 bases, in that order; junction bases with no gene match: 5. The CDR3 is 13 residues long. From germline, CDR1 is MNHEY and CDR2 SVGEGT. The CDR3 DNA reads TGTGCCAGCAGGACAACAGGGGTAGAGACCCAGTACTTC. Translation: CASRTTGVETQYF.

The rearrangement joins TRBV6-5 to TRBJ2-7; TRBD1 might be the D (6 bases). Germline-derived CDR1 and CDR2 are MNHEY and SVGAGI. Trimming left V 0 bases short and J 3 bases short, with 15 bases between. This CDR3 is 16 amino acids long. CDR3 nucleotide sequence: TGTGCCAGCAGTTACTCGATTGGGCAGGGACACTACGAGCAGTACTTC. Protein product: CASSYSIGQGHYEQYF.

The CDR3 nucleotides read TGCAGTGCTAGCCGCCATGGGGGACAACCTGAAGCTTTCTTT. This encodes CSASRHGGQPEAFF. The chain links TRBV20-1 to TRBJ1-1, with a weak D call TRBD1 (6 bases). Germline V gene data show CDR1 as DFQATT and CDR2 as SNEGSKA (reference sequence). This CDR3 has 14 residues. The V end was cut by 3 bases, the J end by 6 bases, with 17 bases between.